Below, 3 T cell receptor beta chains from the same sample are listed, as sequenced in a study of cytomegalovirus exposure and HLA in healthy donors. The PCR employed 60 Vbeta primers together with 13 Jbeta primers. Produced via immunoSEQ multiplex PCR; TCRdb's table is partial and in-frame only. This sample yields more than 90,000 clones, of which around four fifths are seen a single time; 0.7% to 0.85% belongs to the top ten. Sequencing was performed on PBMCs. The receptors here all came from a woman aged 55-70 years in good health and CMV-seronegative.

This rearrangement joins TRBV2 to TRBJ1-5, with 8 bases matching TRBD1. Germline CDR1 SNHLY, CDR2 FYNNEI. CDR3 length: 13 residues. V trimming: 6 bases; J trimming: 6 bases; junction bases outside the gene matches: 4. The CDR3 DNA sequence: TGTGCCAGCAGGGACAGGGAAGTTCAGCCCCAGCATTTT. This sequence encodes CASRDREVQPQHF.

The chain uses TRBV19 and TRBJ1-5; 7 bases are shared with TRBD1. V lost 2 bases to trimming and J lost 2 bases; unmatched junction nucleotides: 6. The CDR3 has 16 amino acids. CDR1 and CDR2 from the germline V gene are LNHDA and SQIVND (reference sequence). CDR3 protein: CASSIWGQGGNQPQHF. Here the CDR3 DNA reads TGTGCCAGTAGTATATGGGGGCAGGGGGGCAATCAGCCCCAGCATTTT. Full variable domain (missing parts from reference TRBV19 and TRBJ1-5): DGGITQSPKYLFRKEGQNVTLSCEQNLNHDAMYWYRQDPGQGLRLIYYSQIVNDFQKGDIAEGYSVSREKKESFPLTVTSAQKNPTAFYLCASSIWGQGGNQPQHFGDGTRLSIL.

This clone was observed a handful of times. The chain carries TRBV7-9 and TRBJ1-1; tentative D call: TRBD1 (5 bases). The CDR3 length is 14 residues. CDR1 SEHNR and CDR2 FQNEAQ come from the germline V gene (reference sequence). V was clipped by 5 bases and J by 8 bases, with 18 bases between them. CDR3 residues: CASSVQGESREAFF. CDR3 coding DNA: TGTGCCAGCAGCGTTCAAGGGGAAAGTCGAGAAGCTTTCTTT. Supplemented by reference TRBV7-9 and TRBJ1-1, the full variable domain reads DTGVSQNPRHKITKRGQNVTFRCDPISEHNRLYWYRQTLGQGPEFLTYFQNEAQLEKSRLLSDRFSAERPKGSFSTLEIQRTEQGDSAMYLCASSVQGESREAFFGQGTRLTVV.